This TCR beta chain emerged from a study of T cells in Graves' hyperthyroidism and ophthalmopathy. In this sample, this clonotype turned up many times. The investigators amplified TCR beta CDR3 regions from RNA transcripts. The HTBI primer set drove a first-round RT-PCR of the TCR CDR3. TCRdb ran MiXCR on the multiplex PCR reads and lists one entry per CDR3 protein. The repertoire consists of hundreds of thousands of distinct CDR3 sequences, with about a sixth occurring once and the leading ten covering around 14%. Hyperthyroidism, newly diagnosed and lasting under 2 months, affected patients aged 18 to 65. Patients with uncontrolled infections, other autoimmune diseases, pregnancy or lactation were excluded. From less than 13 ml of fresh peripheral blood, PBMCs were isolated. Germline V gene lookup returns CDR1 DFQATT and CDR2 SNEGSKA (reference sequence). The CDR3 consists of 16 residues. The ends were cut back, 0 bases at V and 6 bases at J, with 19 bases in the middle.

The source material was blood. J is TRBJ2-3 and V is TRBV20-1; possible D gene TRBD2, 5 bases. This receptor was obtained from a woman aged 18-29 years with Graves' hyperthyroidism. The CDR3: CSARDLASHSSDTQYF. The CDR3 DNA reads TGCAGTGCTAGAGATCTAGCTTCCCATTCATCGGATACGCAGTATTTT.